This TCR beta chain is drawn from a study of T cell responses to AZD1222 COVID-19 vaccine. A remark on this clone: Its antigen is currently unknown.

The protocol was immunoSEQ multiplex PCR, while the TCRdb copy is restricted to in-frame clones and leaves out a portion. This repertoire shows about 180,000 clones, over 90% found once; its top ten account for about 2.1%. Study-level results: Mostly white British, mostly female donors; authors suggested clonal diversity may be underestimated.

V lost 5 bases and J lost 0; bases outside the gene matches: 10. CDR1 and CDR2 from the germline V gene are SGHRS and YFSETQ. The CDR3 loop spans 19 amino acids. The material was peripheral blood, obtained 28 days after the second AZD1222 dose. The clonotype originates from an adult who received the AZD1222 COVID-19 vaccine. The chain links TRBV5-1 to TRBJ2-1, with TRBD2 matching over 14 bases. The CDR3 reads CASSSGLAGGPSSYNEQFF. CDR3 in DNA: TGCGCCAGCAGTTCTGGACTAGCGGGAGGCCCTAGCTCCTACAATGAGCAGTTCTTC.